The 12 T cell receptor beta chains reported below all come from one sample, sequenced in a study of T-cell memory formation after mild COVID-19 listed by TCRdb under 2021. Preparation of the library involved 5' RACE. The sequencer listed for this sample is Illumina NovaSeq 6000. The public reads were reprocessed in TCRdb via fastp at Q25 and MiXCR, keeping in-frame beta chains. CDR3 protein sequences are deduplicated, and each keeps its most common genes and DNA. Here the sample has hundreds of thousands of distinct CDR3 sequences; roughly 20% occur a single time. Of the sample, roughly 8.4% is held by the ten largest clones. Specimen: PBMCs or a T cell subset sorted from them (not recorded which). The receptors stem from an adult woman who had mild COVID-19 (a few samples of this study predate the infection). The sample titles of this study are shuffled in the database, so cell type and time point are left out; the donor was told from shared clones.

The chain joins TRBV29-1 to TRBJ2-7; 7 bases line up with TRBD1. J was trimmed by 3 bases and V by 7 bases; bases with no gene match: 12. The CDR3 is made up of 14 amino acids. CDR1 is SQVTM and CDR2 is ANQGSEA in the germline V gene. The CDR3 reads CSAKTGTEDYEQYF. CDR3 nucleotides: TGCAGCGCCAAAACCGGGACAGAAGACTACGAGCAGTACTTC.

The chain joins TRBV20-1 to TRBJ2-7; D not certain. Per germline, CDR1 DFQATT and CDR2 SNEGSKA (reference sequence). V lost 0 bases, J lost 3 bases, and 18 bases lay in between. The CDR3 spans 16 residues. For the CDR3, the DNA is TGCAGTGCTAGAGATCAATTGGGCGGAACTATCTACGAGCAGTACTTC. Its protein is CSARDQLGGTIYEQYF.

The V and J genes are TRBV5-1 and TRBJ2-7, with 7 nucleotides matching TRBD1. The CDR3 totals 15 residues. V lost 4 bases, J lost 3 bases, and 10 bases stayed unmatched. From germline, CDR1 is SGHRS and CDR2 YFSETQ. The CDR3 is CASSDSDRYLYEQYF. CDR3 coding DNA: TGCGCCAGCAGCGATTCGGACAGGTACCTCTACGAGCAGTACTTC.

The chain is built from TRBV6-5 and TRBJ2-1; no clear D gene. The CDR3 is 12 amino acids. Germline CDR1 and CDR2: MNHEY and SVGAGI. The V end was cut by 0 bases, the J end by 9 bases, with 6 bases between. The CDR3 here is CASSYSRVEQFF. The CDR3 region has the DNA TGTGCCAGCAGTTACTCACGTGTTGAGCAGTTCTTC.

This clonotype was seen only a few times. The chain uses TRBV20-1 and TRBJ1-2; D not certain. With 2 bases removed from V and 4 bases from J, the gap between germline ends came to 8 bases. Germline CDR1 reads DFQATT; CDR2 reads SNEGSKA (reference sequence). The CDR3 contains 12 residues. The chain's CDR3 is CSARKGSYGYTF. Here the CDR3 DNA reads TGCAGTGCTAGAAAAGGGTCCTATGGCTACACCTTC.

In this sample, this clonotype turned up a few times. The DNA of the CDR3 is TGTGCCAGCAGCCAAGATGCTTTTAGGGGCGAGGGGTACAATGAGCAGTTCTTC. Translated: CASSQDAFRGEGYNEQFF. The chain combines TRBV4-2 with TRBJ2-1, with D tentatively TRBD1 or TRBD2 (5 bases each). From germline, CDR1 is LGHNA and CDR2 YNFKEQ. CDR3 length: 18 amino acids. Trimming shortened V by 0 bases and J by 4 bases, and 19 bases separated the two germline ends.

This clonotype was recorded a few times. DNA of the CDR3: TGCATTGGGGGACAGGGAGACTATGGCTACACCTTC. Protein: CIGGQGDYGYTF. This rearrangement joins TRBV20-1 to TRBJ1-2; 9 bases agree with TRBD1. The CDR3 is 12 amino acids. The germline V gene has CDR1 DFQATT and CDR2 SNEGSKA (reference sequence).

This chain links TRBV4-1 with TRBJ2-3; no reliable D call. This CDR3 has 16 residues. Germline values: CDR1 MGHRA, CDR2 YSYEKL. V dropped 1 base and J dropped 4 bases, with 15 bases sitting between them. CDR3 DNA sequence: TGCGCCAGCAGCCAAGTTAATCTGGGTTTTTCAGATACGCAGTATTTT. This encodes CASSQVNLGFSDTQYF.

This clonotype has just a few counts. The rearrangement joins TRBV29-1 to TRBJ2-5; D not certain. Germline V lookup: CDR1 SQVTM, CDR2 ANQGSEA. The V and J ends lost 6 bases and 4 bases respectively, with 15 bases between them. This CDR3 is built from 13 residues. CDR3 amino acids: CSVESALGETQYF. The DNA for the CDR3 is TGCAGCGTCGAGTCGGCCTTGGGAGAGACCCAGTACTTC.

This clonotype has only a few counts. The chain links TRBV28 to TRBJ2-1; 13 nucleotides line up with TRBD2. The ends lost 2 bases at V and 7 bases at J; junction bases unmatched: 8. Germline CDR1 is MDHEN and CDR2 is SYDVKM. CDR3 size: 17 residues. This chain's CDR3 is CASSLLLLAGGPNEQFF. DNA for the CDR3: TGTGCCAGCAGTTTACTCCTACTAGCGGGAGGGCCGAATGAGCAGTTCTTC. The full variable domain, completed using reference TRBV28 and TRBJ2-1, is DVKVTQSSRYLVKRTGEKVFLECVQDMDHENMFWYRQDPGLGLRLIYFSYDVKMKEKGDIPEGYSVSREKKERFSLILESASTNQTSMYLCASSLLLLAGGPNEQFFGPGTRLTVL.

This clonotype was picked up a small number of times. The V gene is TRBV20-1, the J gene TRBJ1-2; D is possibly TRBD1 (6 bases). Trimming took 1 base from V and 4 from J, leaving 10 bases between them. Germline lookup yields CDR1 DFQATT and CDR2 SNEGSKA (reference sequence). The CDR3 contains 13 residues. CDR3 region: CSARGQVTYGYTF. The CDR3 coding sequence is TGCAGTGCTAGAGGACAGGTCACCTATGGCTACACCTTC.

A few counts support this clonotype. The chain employs TRBV30 and TRBJ1-4; D gene uncertain. Germline assignment: CDR1 GTSNPN and CDR2 SVGIG (reference sequence). The CDR3 has 14 residues. V shed 1 base and J shed 8 bases, with 14 bases lying between them. CDR3 protein: CAWSDGGGPEKLFF. For the CDR3, the DNA is TGTGCCTGGAGTGACGGTGGCGGACCAGAAAAACTGTTTTTT.